Listed below are T cell receptor beta chains from one sample, sequenced in a study of T cells in Graves' hyperthyroidism and ophthalmopathy. TCRdb fed the multiplex PCR reads into MiXCR, producing one record per CDR3 protein. The sample yields roughly 130,000 distinct CDR3 sequences, more than 20% seen once. The sequencing input was blood. These receptors all stem from a woman between 50 and 59 years old with Graves' hyperthyroidism that later progressed to Graves' ophthalmopathy. CDR3s include the opening cysteine and the closing phenylalanine or tryptophan. A D gene is named only where the DNA matches it firmly. A clone size is listed for some rows: how often the clone was seen (once, few, many), or a class if it is expanded.

d_gene: TRBD2; v_gene: TRBV15; abundance: few; j_gene: TRBJ2-5; CDR3nt: TGTGCCACCAGCAGAGATATTGGGACTAGCGGGAGGGGCGCCTCGGAGACCCAGTACTTC; CDR3aa: CATSRDIGTSGRGASETQYF
d_gene: NA; v_gene: TRBV18; abundance: many; j_gene: TRBJ1-2; CDR3nt: TGTGCCAGCTCCCCCCCAGGGGCCGCGGTGAACTCTGGCTACACCTTC; CDR3aa: CASSPPGAAVNSGYTF
d_gene: TRBD1; v_gene: TRBV12-3/TRBV12-4; abundance: NA; j_gene: TRBJ1-5; CDR3nt: TGTGCCAGCAGTTTCGGCAGGGGGGGCAATCAGCCCCAGCATTTT; CDR3aa: CASSFGRGGNQPQHF
d_gene: TRBD2; v_gene: TRBV6-1; abundance: NA; j_gene: TRBJ2-1; CDR3nt: TGTGCCAGCAGCGGACTAGCGGGAAATGAGCAGTTCTTC; CDR3aa: CASSGLAGNEQFF
d_gene: NA; v_gene: TRBV18; abundance: NA; j_gene: TRBJ2-1; CDR3nt: TGTGCCAGCTCACCACTAGTTCCGGACGGATCCTACAATGAGCAGTTCTTC; CDR3aa: CASSPLVPDGSYNEQFF
d_gene: NA; v_gene: TRBV30; abundance: many; j_gene: TRBJ1-2; CDR3nt: TGTGCCTCGACAGGCATCCATGGCTACACCTTC; CDR3aa: CASTGIHGYTF
d_gene: NA; v_gene: TRBV27; abundance: few; j_gene: TRBJ1-1; CDR3nt: TGTGCCAGCAGTTTCTACCAGAACACTGAAGCTTTCTTT; CDR3aa: CASSFYQNTEAFF
d_gene: NA; v_gene: TRBV20-1; abundance: NA; j_gene: TRBJ2-7; CDR3nt: TGCAGTGCTAGAGATCCATTCAAAACTGCAAACGAGCAGTACTTC; CDR3aa: CSARDPFKTANEQYF
d_gene: TRBD1; v_gene: TRBV28; abundance: many; j_gene: TRBJ1-2; CDR3nt: TGTGCCAGCCAATCGCTTGGACAGGGCAAACTGGATGGCTACACCTTC; CDR3aa: CASQSLGQGKLDGYTF
d_gene: NA; v_gene: TRBV30; abundance: many; j_gene: TRBJ1-1; CDR3nt: TGTGCCTGGAGTAGGGAGTTCATGAACACTGAAGCTTTCTTT; CDR3aa: CAWSREFMNTEAFF
d_gene: TRBD2; v_gene: TRBV20-1; abundance: many; j_gene: TRBJ2-7; CDR3nt: TGCAGTGCTAGGGCTAGCGGTCCCTACGAGCAGTACTTC; CDR3aa: CSARASGPYEQYF
d_gene: NA; v_gene: TRBV11-2; abundance: many; j_gene: TRBJ1-2; CDR3nt: TGTGCCAGCAGCTTAACCGATTCGTATGGCTACACCTTC; CDR3aa: CASSLTDSYGYTF
d_gene: NA; v_gene: TRBV14; abundance: many; j_gene: TRBJ1-2; CDR3nt: TGTGCCAGCAGCCAAGAACGCTATGGCTACACCTTC; CDR3aa: CASSQERYGYTF
d_gene: NA; v_gene: TRBV30; abundance: many; j_gene: TRBJ1-5; CDR3nt: TGTGCCTGGAGCCGGGGAAAAGCGCAGCCCCAGCATTTT; CDR3aa: CAWSRGKAQPQHF
d_gene: NA; v_gene: TRBV3-1; abundance: many; j_gene: TRBJ2-7; CDR3nt: TGTGCCAGCAGCCATTACCGGACAGACGAGCAGTACTTC; CDR3aa: CASSHYRTDEQYF
d_gene: NA; v_gene: TRBV28; abundance: few; j_gene: TRBJ1-3; CDR3nt: TGTGCCAGCAGCGGGCTGGCAGCGCACTCTGGAAACACCATATATTTT; CDR3aa: CASSGLAAHSGNTIYF
d_gene: NA; v_gene: TRBV2; abundance: NA; j_gene: TRBJ2-1; CDR3nt: TGTGCCAGCAGTGACCTTCCTTTCCGGGCTCCACGGGAGCAGTTCTTC; CDR3aa: CASSDLPFRAPREQFF
d_gene: TRBD1; v_gene: TRBV5-1; abundance: NA; j_gene: TRBJ1-1; CDR3nt: TGTGCCAGCAGCTCCGTTCTGGGACAGGGGCAGCTTGAAGCTTTCTTT; CDR3aa: CASSSVLGQGQLEAFF
d_gene: TRBD1; v_gene: TRBV6-1; abundance: many; j_gene: TRBJ2-7; CDR3nt: TGTGCCAGCAGTAGTTTAGGGACAGGCATTCCCTACGAGCAGTACTTC; CDR3aa: CASSSLGTGIPYEQYF
d_gene: TRBD1; v_gene: TRBV9; abundance: NA; j_gene: TRBJ1-1; CDR3nt: TGTGCCAGCAGCCAGACACAGGGGGGGACTGAAGCTTTCTTT; CDR3aa: CASSQTQGGTEAFF
d_gene: NA; v_gene: TRBV6-1; abundance: many; j_gene: TRBJ2-2; CDR3nt: TGTGCCAGCAAGCGGCCTAAGGCTCACACCGGGGAGCTGTTTTTT; CDR3aa: CASKRPKAHTGELFF
d_gene: NA; v_gene: TRBV7-9; abundance: few; j_gene: TRBJ2-1; CDR3nt: TGTGCCAGCAGCCCGCTTCCCTATGAGCAGTTCTTC; CDR3aa: CASSPLPYEQFF
d_gene: NA; v_gene: TRBV28; abundance: many; j_gene: TRBJ2-7; CDR3nt: TGTGCCAGCAGTCAGGGTGGGTTTATCTACGAGCAGTACTTC; CDR3aa: CASSQGGFIYEQYF
d_gene: TRBD2; v_gene: TRBV2; abundance: many; j_gene: TRBJ2-2; CDR3nt: TGTGCCAGCAGCTTCAAGCCGGGGGGCACCGGGGAGCTGTTTTTT; CDR3aa: CASSFKPGGTGELFF
d_gene: NA; v_gene: TRBV6-1; abundance: many; j_gene: TRBJ1-5; CDR3nt: TGTGCCAGCAGGAGGGACAACACTAATCAGCCCCAGCATTTT; CDR3aa: CASRRDNTNQPQHF
d_gene: NA; v_gene: TRBV2; abundance: few; j_gene: TRBJ2-7; CDR3nt: TGTGCCAGCAGTTGGGTGGCGCAGTACTTC; CDR3aa: CASSWVAQYF
d_gene: NA; v_gene: TRBV5-5; abundance: NA; j_gene: TRBJ2-6; CDR3nt: TGTGCCAGCAGCTTGATACCGGCAGGTCTCTCTGGGGCCAACGTCCTGACTTTC; CDR3aa: CASSLIPAGLSGANVLTF
d_gene: NA; v_gene: TRBV10-3; abundance: many; j_gene: TRBJ2-1; CDR3nt: TGTGCCATCAGTTCGAGGGGAGCGCCTCCTGAGCAGTTCTTC; CDR3aa: CAISSRGAPPEQFF
d_gene: TRBD1; v_gene: TRBV28; abundance: NA; j_gene: TRBJ1-1; CDR3nt: TGTGCCAGCAGCCACCTCGGACAGGGTAGAGGAACTGAAGCTTTCTTT; CDR3aa: CASSHLGQGRGTEAFF
d_gene: NA; v_gene: TRBV30; abundance: NA; j_gene: TRBJ1-2; CDR3nt: TGTGCCACGCCGAGGGGTGGGCAGGGCTATGGCTACACCTTC; CDR3aa: CATPRGGQGYGYTF
d_gene: TRBD2; v_gene: TRBV7-2; abundance: many; j_gene: TRBJ2-7; CDR3nt: TGTGCCAGCAGCGTAGCGGGAGTAGCGGCCGAGCAGTACTTC; CDR3aa: CASSVAGVAAEQYF
d_gene: NA; v_gene: TRBV20-1; abundance: few; j_gene: TRBJ2-5; CDR3nt: TGCAGTCTAGAGTCGGGCCAAGAGACCCAGTACTTC; CDR3aa: CSLESGQETQYF
d_gene: TRBD1; v_gene: TRBV11-2; abundance: many; j_gene: TRBJ2-7; CDR3nt: TGTGCCAGCAGCTTCGTTCCGGGGACAGGAACCTACGAGCAGTACTTC; CDR3aa: CASSFVPGTGTYEQYF
d_gene: NA; v_gene: TRBV6-2/TRBV6-3; abundance: many; j_gene: TRBJ2-7; CDR3nt: TGTGCCAGTAGAGGGGGTGGATATTACGAGCAGTACTTC; CDR3aa: CASRGGGYYEQYF
d_gene: TRBD2; v_gene: TRBV6-1; abundance: many; j_gene: TRBJ2-7; CDR3nt: TGTGCCAGCAGTCCCACTAGCGGGAGCAAGGGAGAGCAGTACTTC; CDR3aa: CASSPTSGSKGEQYF
d_gene: NA; v_gene: TRBV5-1; abundance: many; j_gene: TRBJ1-1; CDR3nt: TGCGCCAGCAGCTTAGATGGGGCTGACACTGAAGCTTTCTTT; CDR3aa: CASSLDGADTEAFF